This T cell receptor beta chain emerged from a study of T cells in Graves' hyperthyroidism and ophthalmopathy. Study as a whole: At the time of initial diagnosis and before any treatment, peripheral blood was collected.

V lost 3 bases and J 4 bases, leaving 16 bases between the germline ends. The CDR3 has 16 residues. Looked up from germline, CDR1 is SGHAT and CDR2 is FQNNGV. There were TCR beta CDR3 regions amplified from RNA transcripts. RT-PCR in the first round (using the HTBI primer set) targeted the TCR CDR3. MiXCR was run by TCRdb on the multiplex PCR reads, yielding one entry per CDR3 protein. Of over 300,000 distinct CDR3 sequences listed, roughly 15% are singletons. Lactation, pregnancy, other autoimmune disease or uncontrolled infection excluded patients. Thyroid ultrasound, orbital computed tomography, clinical symptoms, and serum thyroxine and TRAb underpinned diagnoses. The authors took PBMCs from roughly 9.7 ml fresh peripheral blood.

The receptor was derived from a woman aged 40 to 50 with Graves' ophthalmopathy. Sequenced input: blood. V and J are TRBV11-2 and TRBJ2-1, with D possibly being TRBD2 (5 bases). CDR3 DNA: TGTGCCAGCAGCTTTGGGAGTCTAGGGTCATACAATGAGCAGTTCTTC. As protein: CASSFGSLGSYNEQFF.